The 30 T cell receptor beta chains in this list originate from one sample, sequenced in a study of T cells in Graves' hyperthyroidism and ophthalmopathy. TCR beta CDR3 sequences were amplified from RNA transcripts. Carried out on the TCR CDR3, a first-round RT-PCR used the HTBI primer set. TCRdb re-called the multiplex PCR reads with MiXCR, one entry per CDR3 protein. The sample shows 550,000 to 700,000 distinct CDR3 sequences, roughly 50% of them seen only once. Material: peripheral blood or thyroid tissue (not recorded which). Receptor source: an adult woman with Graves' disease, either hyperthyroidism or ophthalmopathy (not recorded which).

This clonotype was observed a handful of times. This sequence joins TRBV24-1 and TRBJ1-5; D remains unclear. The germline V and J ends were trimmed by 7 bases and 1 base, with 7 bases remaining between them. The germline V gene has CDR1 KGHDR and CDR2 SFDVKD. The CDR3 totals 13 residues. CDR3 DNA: TGTGCCACCAGAGGTTCCAGCAATCAGCCCCAGCATTTT. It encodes CATRGSSNQPQHF.

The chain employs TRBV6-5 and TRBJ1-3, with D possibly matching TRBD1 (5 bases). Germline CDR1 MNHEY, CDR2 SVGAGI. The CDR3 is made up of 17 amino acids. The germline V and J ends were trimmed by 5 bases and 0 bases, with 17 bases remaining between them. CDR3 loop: CASSEVRGLFSGNTIYF. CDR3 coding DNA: TGTGCCAGCAGTGAAGTACGGGGACTCTTCTCTGGAAACACCATATATTTT.

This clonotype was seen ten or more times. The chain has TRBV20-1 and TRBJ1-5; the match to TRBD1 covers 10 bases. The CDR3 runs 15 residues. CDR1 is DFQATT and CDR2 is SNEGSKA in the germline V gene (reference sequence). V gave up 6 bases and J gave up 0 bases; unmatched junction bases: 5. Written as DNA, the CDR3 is TGCAGTGCCGAGACAGGGGGCTATAGCAATCAGCCCCAGCATTTT. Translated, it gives CSAETGGYSNQPQHF.

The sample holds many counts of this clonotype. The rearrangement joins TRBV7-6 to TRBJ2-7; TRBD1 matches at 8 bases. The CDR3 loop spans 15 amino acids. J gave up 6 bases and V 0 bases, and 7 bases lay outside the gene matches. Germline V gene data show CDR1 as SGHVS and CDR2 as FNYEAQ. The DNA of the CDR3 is TGTGCCAGCAGCTTAGCGCGGACAGGGCTTCGCGAGCAGTACTTC. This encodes CASSLARTGLREQYF.

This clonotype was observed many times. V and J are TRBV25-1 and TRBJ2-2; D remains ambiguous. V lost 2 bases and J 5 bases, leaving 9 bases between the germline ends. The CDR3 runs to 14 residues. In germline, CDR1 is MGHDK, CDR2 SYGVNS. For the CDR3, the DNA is TGTGCCAGCAGTGAAAGGGTATCGACCGGGGAGCTGTTTTTT. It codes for CASSERVSTGELFF.

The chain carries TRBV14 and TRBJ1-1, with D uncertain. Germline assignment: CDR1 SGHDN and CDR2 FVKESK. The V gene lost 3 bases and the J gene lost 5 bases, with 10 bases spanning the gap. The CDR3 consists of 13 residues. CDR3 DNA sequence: TGTGCCAGCAGCCAGGGCACGAGGACTGAAGCTTTCTTT. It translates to CASSQGTRTEAFF.

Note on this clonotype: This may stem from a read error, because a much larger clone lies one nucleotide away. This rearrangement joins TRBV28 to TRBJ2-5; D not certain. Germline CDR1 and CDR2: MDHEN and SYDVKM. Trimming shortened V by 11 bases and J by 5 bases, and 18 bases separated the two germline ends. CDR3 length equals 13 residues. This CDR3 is CAVSHPAAETQYF. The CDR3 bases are TGTGCCGTCAGCCACCCCGCCGCGGAGACCCAGTACTTC. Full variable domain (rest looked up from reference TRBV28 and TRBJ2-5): DVKVTQSSRYLVKRTGEKVFLECVQDMDHENMFWYRQDPGLGLRLIYFSYDVKMKEKGDIPEGYSVSREKKERFSLILESASTNQTSMYLCAVSHPAAETQYFGPGTRLLVL.

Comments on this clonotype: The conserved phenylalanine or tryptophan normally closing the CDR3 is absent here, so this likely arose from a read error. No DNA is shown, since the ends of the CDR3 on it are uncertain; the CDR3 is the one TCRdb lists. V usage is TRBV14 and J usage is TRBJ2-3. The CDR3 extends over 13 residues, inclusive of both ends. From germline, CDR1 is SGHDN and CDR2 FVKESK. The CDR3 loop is CTSSPRRHRYAVV.

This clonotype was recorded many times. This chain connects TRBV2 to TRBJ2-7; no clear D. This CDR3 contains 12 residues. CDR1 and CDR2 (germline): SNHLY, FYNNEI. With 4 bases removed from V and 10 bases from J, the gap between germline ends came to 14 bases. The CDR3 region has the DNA TGTGCCAGCAGTGTAGGACCCCTAGGCCAGTACTTC. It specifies CASSVGPLGQYF.

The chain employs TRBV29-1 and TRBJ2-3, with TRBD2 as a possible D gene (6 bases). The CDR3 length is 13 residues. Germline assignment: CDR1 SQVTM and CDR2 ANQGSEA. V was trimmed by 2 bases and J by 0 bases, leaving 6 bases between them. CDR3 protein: CSVERGSTDTQYF. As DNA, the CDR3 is TGCAGCGTTGAACGGGGGAGCACAGATACGCAGTATTTT.

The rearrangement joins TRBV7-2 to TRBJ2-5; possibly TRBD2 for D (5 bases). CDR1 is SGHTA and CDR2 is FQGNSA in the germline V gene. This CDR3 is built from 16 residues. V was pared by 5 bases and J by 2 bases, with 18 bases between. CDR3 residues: CASSPTSGGGQETQYF. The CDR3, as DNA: TGTGCCAGCAGCCCTACAAGCGGAGGCGGGCAAGAGACCCAGTACTTC.

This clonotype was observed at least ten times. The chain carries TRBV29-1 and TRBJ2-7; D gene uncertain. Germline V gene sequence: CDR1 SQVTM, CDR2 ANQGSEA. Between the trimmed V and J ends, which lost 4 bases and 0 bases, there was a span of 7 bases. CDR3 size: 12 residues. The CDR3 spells CSVGRYSYEQYF. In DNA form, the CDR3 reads TGCAGCGTTGGTAGGTACTCCTACGAGCAGTACTTC.

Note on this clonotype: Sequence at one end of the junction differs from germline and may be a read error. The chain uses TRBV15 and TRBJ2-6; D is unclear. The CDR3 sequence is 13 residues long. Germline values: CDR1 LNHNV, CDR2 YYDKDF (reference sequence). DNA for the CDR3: TGTGCCACCAGCAGGAGTAAAGTGAACACTGAAGCTTTC. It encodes CATSRSKVNTEAF.

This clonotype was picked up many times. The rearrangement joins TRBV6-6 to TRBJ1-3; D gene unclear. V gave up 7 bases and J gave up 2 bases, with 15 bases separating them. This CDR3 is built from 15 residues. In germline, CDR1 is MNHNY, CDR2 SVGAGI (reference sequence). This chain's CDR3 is CASITRPGAGNTIYF. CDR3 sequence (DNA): TGTGCCAGCATCACCCGACCGGGCGCTGGAAACACCATATATTTT.

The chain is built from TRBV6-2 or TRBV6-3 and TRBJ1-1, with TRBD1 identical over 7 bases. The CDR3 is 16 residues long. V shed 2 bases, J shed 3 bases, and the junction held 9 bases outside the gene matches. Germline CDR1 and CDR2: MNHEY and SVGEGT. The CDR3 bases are TGTGCCAGCAGTTACCCAAGGGGGCCTGAGGACACTGAAGCTTTCTTT. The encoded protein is CASSYPRGPEDTEAFF.

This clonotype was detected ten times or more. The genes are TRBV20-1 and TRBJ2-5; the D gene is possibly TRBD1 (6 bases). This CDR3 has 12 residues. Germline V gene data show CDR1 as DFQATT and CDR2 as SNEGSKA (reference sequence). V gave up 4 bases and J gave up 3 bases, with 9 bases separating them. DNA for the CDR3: TGCAGTGCTACCCAGGGGAAAGAGACCCAGTACTTC. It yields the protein CSATQGKETQYF.

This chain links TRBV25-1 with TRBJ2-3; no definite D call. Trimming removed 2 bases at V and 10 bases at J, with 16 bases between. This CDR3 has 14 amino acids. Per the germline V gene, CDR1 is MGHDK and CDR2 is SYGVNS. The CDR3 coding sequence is TGTGCCAGCAGTGAAGAGGTTGCCCCCCAGTCGCAGTATTTT. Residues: CASSEEVAPQSQYF.

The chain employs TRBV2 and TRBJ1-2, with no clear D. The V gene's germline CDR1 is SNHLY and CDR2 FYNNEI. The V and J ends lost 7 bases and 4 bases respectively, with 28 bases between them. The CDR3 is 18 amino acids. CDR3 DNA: TGTGCCAGCACCGAGATAGACACCCCGAGCGGGAACGTCTATGGCTACACCTTC. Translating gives CASTEIDTPSGNVYGYTF.

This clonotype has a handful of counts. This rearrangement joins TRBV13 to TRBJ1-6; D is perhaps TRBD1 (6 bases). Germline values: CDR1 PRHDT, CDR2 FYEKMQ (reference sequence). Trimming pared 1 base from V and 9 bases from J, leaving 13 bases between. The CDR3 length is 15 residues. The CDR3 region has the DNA TGTGCCAGCAGCTTAGTAACAGGGAACGGTTCACCCCTCCACTTT. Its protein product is CASSLVTGNGSPLHF. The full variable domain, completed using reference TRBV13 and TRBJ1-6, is AAGVIQSPRHLIKEKRETATLKCYPIPRHDTVYWYQQGPGQDPQFLISFYEKMQSDKGSIPDRFSAQQFSDYHSELNMSSLELGDSALYFCASSLVTGNGSPLHFGNGTRLTVT.

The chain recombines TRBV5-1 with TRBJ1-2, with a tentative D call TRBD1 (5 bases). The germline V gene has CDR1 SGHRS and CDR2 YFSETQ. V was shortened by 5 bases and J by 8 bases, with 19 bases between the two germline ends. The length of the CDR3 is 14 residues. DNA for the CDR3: TGCGCCAGCAGTACGTGGGGGAGCGTTAAGGGCTACACCTTC. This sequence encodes CASSTWGSVKGYTF.

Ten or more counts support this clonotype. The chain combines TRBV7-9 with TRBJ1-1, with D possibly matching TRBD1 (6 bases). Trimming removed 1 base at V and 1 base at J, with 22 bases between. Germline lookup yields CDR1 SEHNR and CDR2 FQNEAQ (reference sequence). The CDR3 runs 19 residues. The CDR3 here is CASSLGRAEHRARNTEAFF. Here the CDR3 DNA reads TGTGCCAGCAGCTTAGGTCGGGCGGAGCACAGGGCACGGAACACTGAAGCTTTCTTT. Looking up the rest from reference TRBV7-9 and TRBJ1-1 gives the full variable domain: DTGVSQNPRHKITKRGQNVTFRCDPISEHNRLYWYRQTLGQGPEFLTYFQNEAQLEKSRLLSDRFSAERPKGSFSTLEIQRTEQGDSAMYLCASSLGRAEHRARNTEAFFGQGTRLTVV.

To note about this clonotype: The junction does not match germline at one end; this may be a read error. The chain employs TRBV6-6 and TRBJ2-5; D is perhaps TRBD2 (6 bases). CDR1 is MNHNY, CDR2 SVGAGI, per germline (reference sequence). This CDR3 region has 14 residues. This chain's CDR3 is CASSYPTSREAQYF. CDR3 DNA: TGTGCCAGCAGTTACCCCACTAGCCGAGAGGCCCAGTACTTC.

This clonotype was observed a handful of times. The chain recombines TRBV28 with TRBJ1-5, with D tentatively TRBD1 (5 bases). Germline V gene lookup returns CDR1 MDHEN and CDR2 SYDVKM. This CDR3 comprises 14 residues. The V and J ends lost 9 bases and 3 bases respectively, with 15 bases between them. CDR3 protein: CASGGTNSNQPQHF. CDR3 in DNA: TGTGCCAGTGGGGGGACCAATTCCAATCAGCCCCAGCATTTT.

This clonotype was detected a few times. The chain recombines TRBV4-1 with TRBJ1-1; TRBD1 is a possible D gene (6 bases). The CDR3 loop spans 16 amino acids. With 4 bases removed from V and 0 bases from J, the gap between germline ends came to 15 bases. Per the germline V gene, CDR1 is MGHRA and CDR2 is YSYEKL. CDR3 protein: CASSPTGKLVNTEAFF. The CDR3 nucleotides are TGCGCCAGCAGCCCCACAGGGAAGTTAGTGAACACTGAAGCTTTCTTT.

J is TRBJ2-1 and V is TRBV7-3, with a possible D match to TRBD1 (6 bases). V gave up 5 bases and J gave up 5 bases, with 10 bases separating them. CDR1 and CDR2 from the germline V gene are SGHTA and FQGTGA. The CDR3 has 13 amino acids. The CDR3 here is CASSADSDNEQFF. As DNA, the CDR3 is TGTGCCAGCAGCGCGGACAGCGACAATGAGCAGTTCTTC.

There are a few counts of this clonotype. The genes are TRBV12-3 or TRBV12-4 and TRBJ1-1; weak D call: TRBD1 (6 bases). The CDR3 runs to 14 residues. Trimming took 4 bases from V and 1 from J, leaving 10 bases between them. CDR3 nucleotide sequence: TGTGCCAGCAGTTGGGGACAACCGAACACTGAAGCTTTCTTT. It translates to CASSWGQPNTEAFF.

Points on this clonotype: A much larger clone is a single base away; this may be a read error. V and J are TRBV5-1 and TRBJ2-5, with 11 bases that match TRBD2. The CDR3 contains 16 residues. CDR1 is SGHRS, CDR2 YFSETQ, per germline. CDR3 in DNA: TGCGCCGGCAGCTTGGGGGGACTAGCGGATGGGGAGACCCAGTACTTC. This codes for CAGSLGGLADGETQYF. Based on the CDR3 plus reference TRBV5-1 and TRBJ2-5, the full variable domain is KAGVTQTPRYLIKTRGQQVTLSCSPISGHRSVSWYQQTPGQGLQFLFEYFSETQRNKGNFPGRFSGRQFSNSRSEMNVSTLELGDSALYLCAGSLGGLADGETQYFGPGTRLLVL.

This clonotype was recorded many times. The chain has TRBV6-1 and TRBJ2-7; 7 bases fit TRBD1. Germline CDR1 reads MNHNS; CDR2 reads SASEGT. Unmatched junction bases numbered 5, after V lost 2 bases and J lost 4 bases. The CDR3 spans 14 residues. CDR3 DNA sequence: TGTGCCAGCAGTGAAAGGGACAGTGTTTACGAGCAGTACTTC. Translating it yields CASSERDSVYEQYF.

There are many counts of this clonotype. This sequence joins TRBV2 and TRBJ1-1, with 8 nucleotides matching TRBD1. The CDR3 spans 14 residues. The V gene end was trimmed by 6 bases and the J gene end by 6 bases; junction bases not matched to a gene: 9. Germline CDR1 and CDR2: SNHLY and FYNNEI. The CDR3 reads CASRETNRGSEAFF. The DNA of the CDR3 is TGTGCCAGCAGGGAAACTAACAGGGGGTCTGAAGCTTTCTTT.

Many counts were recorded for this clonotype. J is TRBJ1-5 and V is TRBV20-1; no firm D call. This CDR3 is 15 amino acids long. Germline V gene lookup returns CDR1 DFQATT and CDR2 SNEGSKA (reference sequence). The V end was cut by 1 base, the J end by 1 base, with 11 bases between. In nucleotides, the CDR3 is TGCAGTGCTAGAGGGTTCCGGGTGAGCAATCAGCCCCAGCATTTT. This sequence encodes CSARGFRVSNQPQHF.